A selection of T cell receptor beta chains follows, all from one sample in a study of T cell repertoires in cytomegalovirus infection. TCRdb ran MiXCR on the reads and lists one entry per CDR3 protein. This sample has approximately 270,000 distinct CDR3 sequences; roughly a fifth occur once, and the top ten carry roughly 20%. No antigen has been identified for these receptors. Sequenced material: cultured PBMCs, taken from culture after CMV antigen stimulation. These receptors were collected from a human donor in good health (CMV status not recorded). Some clones in this sample may be carry-over from other donors' samples. Both conserved end residues are part of each CDR3. A D gene is named only where the DNA matches it firmly. Clone sizes are given selectively: once, few, many, or a class where the clone is expanded.

V gene	CDR3 length	J gene	D gene	clone size	CDR3 protein	CDR3 DNA
TRBV6-5	16	TRBJ2-3	TRBD2	many	CASSYSSGRMTDTQYF	TGTGCCAGCAGTTACTCTAGCGGGAGGATGACAGATACGCAGTATTTT
TRBV28	13	TRBJ1-6	-	-	CASSVEHQSPLHF	TGTGCCAGCAGTGTGGAACACCAGTCACCCCTCCACTTT
TRBV20-1	13	TRBJ1-2	TRBD1	-	CRVPGQGIDGYTF	TGCAGGGTCCCGGGACAGGGAATCGATGGCTACACCTTC
TRBV7-2	15	TRBJ2-3	-	many	CASSTGPGLFDTQYF	TGTGCCAGCAGCACCGGGCCGGGACTCTTTGATACGCAGTATTTT
TRBV7-6	16	TRBJ2-6	TRBD1	few	CASSPTGVSGANVLTF	TGTGCCAGCAGTCCTACAGGGGTCTCTGGGGCCAACGTCCTGACTTTC
TRBV19	13	TRBJ2-5	-	-	CASSIEPWETQYF	TGTGCCAGTAGTATAGAACCTTGGGAGACCCAGTACTTC
TRBV25-1	19	TRBJ2-1	TRBD2	-	CASSEPRRQLAPGYNEQFF	TGTGCCAGCAGTGAACCCCGTCGTCAACTAGCGCCCGGATACAATGAGCAGTTCTTC
TRBV10-3	18	TRBJ2-1	TRBD2	-	CAISGGGAGGPSYNEQFF	TGTGCCATCAGTGGAGGGGGAGCGGGAGGACCCTCCTACAATGAGCAGTTCTTC
TRBV7-3	15	TRBJ1-4	TRBD1	many	CASSVTGGTNEKLFF	TGTGCCAGCAGCGTTACAGGGGGAACTAATGAAAAACTGTTTTTT
TRBV7-6	14	TRBJ1-1	-	many	CASSLGGSNTEAFF	TGTGCCAGCAGCTTAGGGGGGAGCAACACTGAAGCTTTCTTT
TRBV7-9	14	TRBJ1-1	-	-	CASSPPFTNTEAFF	TGTGCCAGCAGCCCGCCGTTTACGAACACTGAAGCTTTCTTT
TRBV5-4	12	TRBJ2-7	-	-	CASSISGYEQYF	TGTGCCAGCAGTATTAGCGGATACGAGCAGTACTTC
TRBV7-9	18	TRBJ1-3	-	-	CASRGQILGGVTGNTIYF	TGTGCCAGCAGAGGACAGATCCTCGGGGGAGTGACTGGAAACACCATATATTTT
TRBV7-9	15	TRBJ2-1	-	many	CASTPVRDSYNEQFF	TGTGCCAGCACCCCCGTCCGGGACTCCTACAATGAGCAGTTCTTC
TRBV5-4	17	TRBJ2-7	TRBD2	few	CASSSIGLAQASYEQYF	TGTGCCAGCAGCTCGATAGGACTAGCCCAAGCCTCCTACGAGCAGTACTTC
TRBV7-2	13	TRBJ2-7	-	many	CASSSNKGGRFYF	TGTGCCAGCAGCTCCAACAAAGGAGGACGCTTTTACTTC
TRBV2	13	TRBJ2-3	-	-	CASSEVTADTQYF	TGTGCCAGCAGTGAAGTCACAGCAGATACGCAGTATTTT
TRBV28	15	TRBJ2-1	-	-	CASSFSWSSYNEQFF	TGTGCCAGCAGTTTCTCGTGGAGCTCCTACAATGAGCAGTTCTTC
TRBV12-3/TRBV12-4	15	TRBJ2-3	-	many	CASSPQGPVPDTQYF	TGTGCCAGCAGTCCCCAGGGACCAGTCCCCGATACGCAGTATTTT
TRBV20-1	16	TRBJ1-2	TRBD1	-	CSARPTGTQGGYGYTF	TGCAGTGCTAGACCAACCGGGACCCAGGGGGGTTATGGCTACACCTTC
TRBV28	14	TRBJ2-1	-	-	CASSLDMAYNEQFF	TGTGCCAGCAGTTTGGATATGGCCTACAATGAGCAGTTCTTC
TRBV18	21	TRBJ2-1	-	few	CASSPPYNFTSVSFSYNEQFF	TGTGCCAGCTCACCACCGTACAATTTCACTAGTGTTTCCTTCTCCTACAATGAGCAGTTCTTC
TRBV4-1	16	TRBJ1-5	-	-	CASSQAPGRINQPQHF	TGCGCCAGCAGCCAGGCACCGGGACGGATCAATCAGCCCCAGCATTTT
TRBV6-2/TRBV6-3	11	TRBJ1-1	-	few	CASSRDTEAFF	TGTGCCAGCAGTCGTGACACTGAAGCTTTCTTT
TRBV13	16	TRBJ2-3	TRBD2	few	CASSLRVAGLTDTQYF	TGTGCCAGCAGCTTAAGGGTAGCGGGGCTCACAGATACGCAGTATTTT
TRBV6-5	18	TRBJ2-1	-	few	CASSYSNRGSTSYNEQFF	TGTGCCAGCAGTTACTCGAATAGAGGGAGTACCTCCTACAATGAGCAGTTCTTC
TRBV9	19	TRBJ2-1	-	few	CASSVLRDFPLSSYNEQFF	TGTGCCAGCAGCGTGCTCCGGGACTTCCCCTTGAGCTCCTACAATGAGCAGTTCTTC
TRBV4-1	14	TRBJ2-2	-	-	CASSQVPAAGELFF	TGCGCCAGCAGCCAAGTTCCGGCAGCCGGGGAGCTGTTTTTT
TRBV12-3/TRBV12-4	14	TRBJ2-2	TRBD2	many	CASSTSGNPGELFF	TGTGCCAGCAGTACTAGCGGGAATCCCGGGGAGCTGTTTTTT
TRBV27	15	TRBJ1-5	-	-	CASSLLGTGNQPQHF	TGTGCCAGCAGTTTATTGGGTACCGGCAATCAGCCCCAGCATTTT
TRBV20-1	15	TRBJ1-4	-	-	CSAREGGGFREKLFF	TGCAGTGCTAGAGAAGGCGGGGGATTTCGTGAAAAACTGTTTTTT
TRBV7-2	16	TRBJ2-3	-	-	CASSLAGLVPTDTQYF	TGTGCCAGCAGCTTAGCGGGGCTAGTCCCTACAGATACGCAGTATTTT
TRBV18	14	TRBJ1-4	-	-	CASSPPNDDEKLFF	TGTGCCAGCTCACCACCGAACGATGATGAAAAACTGTTTTTT
TRBV19	14	TRBJ2-7	-	-	CASSIGRGPHEQYF	TGTGCCAGTAGTATAGGTCGGGGCCCCCACGAGCAGTACTTC
TRBV7-3	13	TRBJ1-1	TRBD1	many	CASSLGGTSEAFF	TGTGCCAGCAGCCTAGGGGGCACAAGCGAAGCTTTCTTT
TRBV20-1	16	TRBJ1-6	-	-	CSARPPTNRDNSPLHF	TGCAGTGCTAGGCCCCCCACGAACAGGGACAATTCACCCCTCCACTTT
TRBV5-1	16	TRBJ2-5	TRBD2	-	CASSLGVAGGGETQYF	TGCGCCAGCAGCTTGGGGGTAGCGGGAGGTGGAGAGACCCAGTACTTC
TRBV18	14	TRBJ1-1	-	-	CASSPRAMNTEAFF	TGTGCCAGCTCACCCCGGGCCATGAACACTGAAGCTTTCTTT
TRBV6-8	15	TRBJ1-1	-	few	CASSQWGGRRTEAFF	TGTGCCAGCAGCCAATGGGGGGGCCGAAGAACTGAAGCTTTCTTT
TRBV7-9	16	TRBJ2-5	TRBD2	few	CASTSGEGRGQETQYF	TGTGCCAGCACCTCCGGGGAGGGTCGGGGCCAAGAGACCCAGTACTTC
TRBV28	16	TRBJ2-1	-	-	CASSLGGGSSYNEQFF	TGTGCCAGCAGTCTTGGGGGCGGGAGCTCCTACAATGAGCAGTTCTTC
TRBV19	16	TRBJ2-1	TRBD2	-	CASSIFPASGINEQFF	TGTGCCAGTAGTATATTCCCGGCTAGCGGGATCAATGAGCAGTTCTTC
TRBV7-9	14	TRBJ1-1	-	-	CASSTRAAGTEAFF	TGTGCCAGCAGCACTAGGGCGGCGGGGACTGAAGCTTTCTTT
TRBV10-3	14	TRBJ2-1	-	few	CAISELRDIDEQFF	TGTGCCATCAGTGAGTTGCGGGATATCGATGAGCAGTTCTTC
TRBV12-3/TRBV12-4	19	TRBJ2-6	TRBD2	many	CASSSLGLAGVLGANVLTF	TGTGCCAGCAGTTCCTTGGGACTAGCGGGAGTGCTGGGGGCCAACGTCCTGACTTTC
TRBV4-1	16	TRBJ2-1	TRBD2	-	CASSQGEGGAYNEQFF	TGCGCCAGCAGCCAAGGGGAGGGAGGGGCCTACAATGAGCAGTTCTTC
TRBV30	14	TRBJ1-5	TRBD1	-	CAWSVRDRNQPQHF	TGTGCCTGGAGTGTAAGGGACAGAAATCAGCCCCAGCATTTT
TRBV19	14	TRBJ1-5	-	-	CASSIIPDHQPQHF	TGTGCCAGTAGTATAATTCCAGACCATCAGCCCCAGCATTTT
TRBV12-3/TRBV12-4	15	TRBJ2-7	-	-	CASSSRDVGNYEQYF	TGTGCCAGCAGTTCCCGGGACGTGGGAAACTACGAGCAGTACTTC
TRBV3-1	19	TRBJ2-1	-	-	CASSQDWGRGPLRGNEQFF	TGTGCCAGCAGCCAAGATTGGGGACGAGGTCCCCTCCGGGGGAATGAGCAGTTCTTC
TRBV7-2	14	TRBJ1-2	-	-	CASSQRANPEGYTF	TGTGCCAGCAGCCAAAGGGCCAATCCTGAGGGCTACACCTTC
TRBV4-3	15	TRBJ1-4	-	few	CASSLDRDLNEKLFF	TGCGCCAGCAGCCTCGACCGGGACTTGAATGAAAAACTGTTTTTT
TRBV7-9	17	TRBJ1-6	-	few	CASSPNPRNSYNSPLHF	TGTGCCAGCAGCCCCAACCCCAGGAACTCCTATAATTCACCCCTCCACTTT
TRBV7-9	16	TRBJ1-1	-	few	CASSFMTDSMNTEAFF	TGTGCCAGCAGCTTTATGACGGACAGCATGAACACTGAAGCTTTCTTT
TRBV19	14	TRBJ2-5	-	-	CASSSSIRGETQYF	TGTGCCAGTAGCTCCTCTATTAGGGGAGAGACCCAGTACTTC